Sequencing of this TCR beta chain was carried out in a study of technical replicates of blood from a few donors. The table came from immunoSEQ multiplex PCR; TCRdb's copy has only in-frame clones and leaves some out. The sample records tens of thousands of clones, 85% to 95% being singletons. CDR1 and CDR2 (germline): ENHRY, SYGVKD. This CDR3 comprises 14 residues. V was clipped by 3 bases and J by 6 bases, with 15 bases between them. Sequenced input: T cells isolated from PBMCs. The gene calls are TRBV10-3 and TRBJ2-7, with a tentative D call TRBD1 (5 bases). This receptor was taken from a human donor in good health. The CDR3 DNA is TGTGCCATCAGTGAACCCCAGGGCTACAGCGAGCAGTACTTC. It encodes CAISEPQGYSEQYF.